This T cell receptor beta chain was sequenced for a study of cytomegalovirus exposure and HLA in healthy donors. The germline gives CDR1 LNHNV, CDR2 YYDKDF (reference sequence). Trimming pared 1 base from V and 5 bases from J, leaving 5 bases between. There are 12 residues in the CDR3. The study, taken as a whole, reports: A later analysis linked a missense DCLRE1C variant to TCR beta V- and J-gene trimming. In a later analysis, compared with equally common non-associated chains, HLA-associated beta chains were more expanded.

13 Jbeta primers and 60 Vbeta primers were used for the PCR. The table came from immunoSEQ multiplex PCR; TCRdb's copy has only in-frame clones and leaves some out. The data show some 110,000 clones, 15% seen once. This clone was recorded a few times. Its antigen remains unidentified. The material sequenced was PBMCs. This sequence originates from a female donor in good health and CMV-seronegative. The chain combines TRBV15 with TRBJ2-5; no clear D gene. The CDR3 loop reads CATSRAEETQYF. Written as DNA, the CDR3 is TGTGCCACCAGCAGAGCCGAGGAGACCCAGTACTTC.